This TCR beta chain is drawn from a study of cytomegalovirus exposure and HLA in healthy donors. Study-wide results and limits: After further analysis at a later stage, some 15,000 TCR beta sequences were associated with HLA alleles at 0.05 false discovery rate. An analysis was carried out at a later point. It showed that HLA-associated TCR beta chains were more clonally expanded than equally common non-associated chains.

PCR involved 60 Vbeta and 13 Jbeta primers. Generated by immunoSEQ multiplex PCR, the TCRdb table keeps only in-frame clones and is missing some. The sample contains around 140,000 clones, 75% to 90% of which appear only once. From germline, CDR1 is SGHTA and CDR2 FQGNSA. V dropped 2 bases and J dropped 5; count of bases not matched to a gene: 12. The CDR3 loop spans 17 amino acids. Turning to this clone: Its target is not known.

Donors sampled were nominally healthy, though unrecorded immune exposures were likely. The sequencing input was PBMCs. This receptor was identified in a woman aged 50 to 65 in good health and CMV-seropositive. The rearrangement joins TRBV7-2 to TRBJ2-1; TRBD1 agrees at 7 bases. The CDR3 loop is CASSLPRGRTGHNEQFF. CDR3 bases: TGTGCCAGCAGCTTACCACGGGGACGGACAGGTCACAATGAGCAGTTCTTC.